One sample yielded the 26 T cell receptor beta chains listed below, sequenced in a study of cytomegalovirus exposure and HLA in healthy donors. This PCR relied on a set of 60 Vbeta primers and 13 Jbeta primers. Here immunoSEQ multiplex PCR was the method, and the copy in TCRdb shows in-frame clones only, minus some. The sample holds about 150,000 clones; over 65% are singletons and the top ten take 2% to 2.5%. Sample: PBMCs. The origin of the receptors is a man aged 25-40 years in good health and CMV-seronegative.

This clone has just a few counts. The rearrangement links TRBV20-1 to TRBJ2-3; D ambiguous. Looked up from germline, CDR1 is DFQATT and CDR2 is SNEGSKA (reference sequence). The CDR3 contains 11 residues. V gave up 6 bases and J gave up 8 bases, with 12 bases separating them. The CDR3 sequence: CSAEPSVTQYF. In DNA, the CDR3 is TGCAGTGCCGAACCTAGTGTTACGCAGTATTTT.

The rearrangement uses TRBV19 and TRBJ1-6, with a possible D match to TRBD1 (6 bases). The CDR3 totals 15 residues. The germline CDR1 and CDR2 sequences are LNHDA and SQIVND (reference sequence). The V end lost 2 bases, the J end lost 10 bases, and 15 bases lay between the germline ends. CDR3 coding DNA: TGTGCCAGTAGTATACTAGGGGGGGCAGGATCACCCCTCCACTTT. It codes for CASSILGGAGSPLHF.

The chain links TRBV27 to TRBJ2-1, with 8 bases aligning to TRBD1. CDR1 and CDR2 (germline): MNHEY, SMNVEV (reference sequence). This CDR3 has 14 residues. V trimming: 5 bases; J trimming: 12 bases; junction bases outside the gene matches: 12. CDR3 nucleotide sequence: TGTGCCAGCAGTCCTACCCTCGACAGGGGACGGCAGTTCTTC. Its protein is CASSPTLDRGRQFF.

The chain couples TRBV7-6 to TRBJ1-2; 8 bases are a match to TRBD1. The CDR3 is made up of 13 amino acids. The junction had 4 bases not matched to a gene; V was cut back by 4 bases and J by 6 bases. Germline V lookup: CDR1 SGHVS, CDR2 FNYEAQ. CDR3: CASSSPGQDGYTF. CDR3 nucleotides: TGTGCCAGCAGCTCGCCGGGACAGGATGGCTACACCTTC.

The J gene is TRBJ2-1, the V gene TRBV4-3, with 11 bases aligning to TRBD2. Germline CDR1 reads LGHNA; CDR2 reads YSLEER. The ends lost 5 bases at V and 2 bases at J; junction bases unmatched: 5. This CDR3 comprises 16 residues. The CDR3 DNA reads as TGCGCCAGCAGCAAGGGACTAGCGGTCACCTACAATGAGCAGTTCTTC. Translation gives CASSKGLAVTYNEQFF.

This chain uses TRBV4-2 with TRBJ1-2; TRBD1 matches at 11 bases. This CDR3 contains 15 residues. V was pared by 5 bases and J by 1 base, with 3 bases of the junction left unmatched. CDR1 and CDR2 from the germline V gene are LGHNA and YNFKEQ. In DNA form, the CDR3 reads TGTGCCAGCAGCTCGGGACAGGGGGTTAACTATGGCTACACCTTC. This codes for CASSSGQGVNYGYTF.

The chain carries TRBV9 and TRBJ1-1, with D unclear. This CDR3 has 13 amino acids. V lost 0 bases to trimming and J lost 6 bases, with 9 bases between them. CDR1 is SGDLS, CDR2 YYNGEE, per germline. The CDR3 spells CASSVAGDPEAFF. The CDR3 nucleotides are TGTGCCAGCAGCGTAGCCGGGGATCCTGAAGCTTTCTTT.

This clone came up once. The rearrangement joins TRBV28 to TRBJ1-1; D may be TRBD1 (6 bases). Germline CDR1 MDHEN, CDR2 SYDVKM. V shed 5 bases and J shed 5 bases, with 18 bases lying between them. The CDR3 length is 15 residues. In nucleotides, the CDR3 is TGTGCCAGCAGTCCTCGGACAGACGCGAGAACTGAAGCTTTCTTT. Its protein product is CASSPRTDARTEAFF.

The table lists this clone with a few counts. This CDR3 reads CASSTVVYEQYF. The DNA for the CDR3 is TGTGCCAGCAGCACGGTAGTCTACGAGCAGTACTTC. The chain carries TRBV5-8 and TRBJ2-7; D gene uncertain. The CDR3 totals 12 residues. Germline V gives CDR1 SGHTS, CDR2 YDEGEE. V lost 4 bases and J lost 3, with 8 bases in between.

The chain uses TRBV7-9 and TRBJ2-7; 9 bases align to TRBD2. This CDR3 region has 13 residues. CDR1 is SEHNR and CDR2 is FQNEAQ in the germline V gene (reference sequence). The V gene end was trimmed by 7 bases and the J gene end by 1 base; junction bases not matched to a gene: 2. CDR3 region: CASMSGGSYEQYF. CDR3 in DNA: TGTGCCAGCATGAGCGGGGGGTCCTACGAGCAGTACTTC.

The J gene is TRBJ2-5, the V gene TRBV28; 8 nucleotides agree with TRBD1. CDR3 size: 15 residues. Trimming at V came to 5 bases and at J to 2 bases, leaving 7 bases not matched to a gene. Germline CDR1 MDHEN, CDR2 SYDVKM. The CDR3 spells CASSGFRGLQETQYF. As DNA, the CDR3 is TGTGCCAGCAGTGGCTTCAGGGGGCTACAAGAGACCCAGTACTTC.

V is TRBV9 and J is TRBJ2-2, with a tentative D call TRBD2 (7 bases). This CDR3 is built from 15 residues. Trimming removed 3 bases at V and 4 bases at J, with 13 bases between. Per germline, CDR1 SGDLS and CDR2 YYNGEE. Written as DNA, the CDR3 is TGTGCCAGCAGCGCCGAAAGGGGGGGCACCGGGGAGCTGTTTTTT. Encoded protein: CASSAERGGTGELFF.

The chain joins TRBV7-8 to TRBJ1-1; a weak D match, TRBD1 (6 bases). The length of the CDR3 is 15 residues. The V end was cut by 0 bases, the J end by 4 bases, with 12 bases between. Germline CDR1 reads SGHVS; CDR2 reads FQNEAQ. The CDR3 coding sequence is TGTGCCAGCAGCTTAGCTCCCAGGGGTGGCACTGAAGCTTTCTTT. It encodes CASSLAPRGGTEAFF.

This clone was counted only a few times. J is TRBJ1-2 and V is TRBV9; D might be TRBD1 (5 bases). The length of the CDR3 is 14 residues. Between the trimmed V and J ends, which lost 4 bases and 7 bases, there was a span of 17 bases. Looked up from germline, CDR1 is SGDLS and CDR2 is YYNGEE. The CDR3 DNA reads TGTGCCAGCAGCCCCTACTTGGGGAGGGGTGGCTACACCTTC. It translates to CASSPYLGRGGYTF.

The gene calls are TRBV2 and TRBJ1-2; D uncertain. The CDR3 extends over 12 amino acids. Deletions cut 3 bases from V and 3 bases from J, with 5 bases between. Germline CDR1 and CDR2: SNHLY and FYNNEI. The CDR3 loop is CASSEGDYGYTF. The CDR3 DNA is TGTGCCAGCAGTGAGGGAGACTATGGCTACACCTTC.

This clone was observed once. The J gene is TRBJ1-5, the V gene TRBV4-2; D is ambiguous. The CDR3 is 14 amino acids. Trimming cost V 0 bases and J 3 bases, with 6 bases left between them. Germline V CDR1 and CDR2: LGHNA, YNFKEQ. CDR3 DNA sequence: TGTGCCAGCAGCCAAGAGCTCTACAATCAGCCCCAGCATTTT. Its translation: CASSQELYNQPQHF.

Comments on this clone: One end of the junction does not line up with germline, which may come from a read error. This chain connects TRBV7-9 to TRBJ2-7; D is possibly TRBD1 (5 bases). There are 12 residues in the CDR3. CDR1 and CDR2 (germline): SEHNR, FQNEAQ (reference sequence). In DNA form, the CDR3 reads TGTTCCAGCAGCCCGACAGCCTACGAGCAGTACTTC. Residues: CSSSPTAYEQYF.

V and J are TRBV2 and TRBJ1-2, with TRBD1 as a possible D gene (6 bases). Trimming removed 3 bases from V and 3 bases from J, with 11 bases in between. This CDR3 spans 14 amino acids. Per germline, CDR1 SNHLY and CDR2 FYNNEI. The CDR3 DNA is TGTGCCAGCAGTGACCAGGGGAAGGACTATGGCTACACCTTC. Translated: CASSDQGKDYGYTF.

The chain employs TRBV7-9 and TRBJ1-4, with D uncertain. Per germline, CDR1 SEHNR and CDR2 FQNEAQ (reference sequence). V dropped 4 bases and J dropped 4 bases, with 4 bases sitting between them. CDR3 length: 12 amino acids. The DNA of the CDR3 is TGTGCCAGCAGCTCCTTTAATGAAAAACTGTTTTTT. It codes for CASSSFNEKLFF.

The chain uses TRBV28 and TRBJ1-1, with TRBD1 identical over 7 bases. The CDR3 contains 13 residues. Germline V gene sequence: CDR1 MDHEN, CDR2 SYDVKM. The V and J ends lost 6 bases and 6 bases, in that order; junction bases with no gene match: 7. The CDR3 spells CASSPTGVPEAFF. The CDR3 nucleotides are TGTGCCAGCAGCCCAACAGGGGTCCCTGAAGCTTTCTTT.

There are a few counts of this clone. The chain combines TRBV4-3 with TRBJ1-3; no definite D call. V dropped 5 bases and J dropped 4 bases, with 15 bases sitting between them. Germline assignment: CDR1 LGHNA and CDR2 YSLEER. This CDR3 contains 15 residues. CDR3 in amino acids: CASSRVGSPGNTIYF. Here the CDR3 DNA reads TGCGCCAGCAGCAGGGTGGGGAGTCCGGGAAACACCATATATTTT.

In this sample, this clone turned up once. One end of the junction is discordant with germline, which a read error may explain. The chain's CDR3 is CSSSTDRGNTEAFF. Written as DNA, the CDR3 is TGTTCCAGCAGCACCGACAGGGGGAACACTGAAGCTTTCTTT. The chain uses TRBV7-9 and TRBJ1-1, with 8 bases that match TRBD1. The CDR3 is 14 amino acids. Germline values: CDR1 SEHNR, CDR2 FQNEAQ (reference sequence). Using reference TRBV7-9 and TRBJ1-1 for the parts outside the CDR3, the full variable domain is DTGVSQNPRHKITKRGQNVTFRCDPISEHNRLYWYRQTLGQGPEFLTYFQNEAQLEKSRLLSDRFSAERPKGSFSTLEIQRTEQGDSAMYLCSSSTDRGNTEAFFGQGTRLTVV.

The chain links TRBV7-3 to TRBJ2-7; perhaps TRBD1 as D (5 bases). V lost 5 bases and J 6 bases, leaving 14 bases between the germline ends. The CDR3 runs 13 residues. Germline V lookup: CDR1 SGHTA, CDR2 FQGTGA. The CDR3 region has the DNA TGTGCCAGCAGCACAGGACCCAGGCGCGAGCAGTACTTC. Its translation: CASSTGPRREQYF. Full variable domain (rest looked up from reference TRBV7-3 and TRBJ2-7): GAGVSQTPSNKVTEKGKYVELRCDPISGHTALYWYRQSLGQGPEFLIYFQGTGAADDSGLPNDRFFAVRPEGSVSTLKIQRTERGDSAVYLCASSTGPRREQYFGPGTRLTVT.

V is TRBV2 and J is TRBJ1-2; 10 bases line up with TRBD1. The junction had 2 bases not matched to a gene; V was cut back by 5 bases and J by 8 bases. The germline V gene encodes CDR1 SNHLY and CDR2 FYNNEI. There are 12 residues in the CDR3. DNA for the CDR3: TGTGCCAGCAGTACGGGACAGGGGGGCTACACCTTC. This sequence encodes CASSTGQGGYTF.

The chain is built from TRBV4-3 and TRBJ1-4; D is possibly TRBD1 (5 bases). With 0 bases removed from V and 0 bases from J, the gap between germline ends came to 5 bases. Germline CDR1 and CDR2: LGHNA and YSLEER. This CDR3 spans 15 amino acids. CDR3 coding DNA: TGCGCCAGCAGCCAAGAACAGGCAACTAATGAAAAACTGTTTTTT. It specifies CASSQEQATNEKLFF.

V usage is TRBV30 and J usage is TRBJ1-4; D is ambiguous. Trimming left V 2 bases short and J 7 bases short, with 17 bases between. CDR1 is GTSNPN, CDR2 SVGIG, per germline (reference sequence). This CDR3 comprises 15 residues. CDR3: CAWSIDSRGGEKLFF. The CDR3 DNA sequence: TGTGCCTGGAGTATCGACTCCCGCGGCGGTGAAAAACTGTTTTTT.